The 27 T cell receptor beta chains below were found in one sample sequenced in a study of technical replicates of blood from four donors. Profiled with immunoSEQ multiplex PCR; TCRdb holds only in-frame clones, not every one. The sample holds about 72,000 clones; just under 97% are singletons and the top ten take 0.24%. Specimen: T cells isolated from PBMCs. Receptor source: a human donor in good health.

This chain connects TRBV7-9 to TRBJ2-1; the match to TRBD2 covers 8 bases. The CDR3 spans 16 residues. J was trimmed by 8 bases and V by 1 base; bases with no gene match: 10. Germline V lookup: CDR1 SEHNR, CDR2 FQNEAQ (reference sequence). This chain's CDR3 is CASSLVGAGVIDEQFF. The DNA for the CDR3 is TGTGCCAGCAGCTTAGTCGGAGCGGGAGTGATCGATGAGCAGTTCTTC.

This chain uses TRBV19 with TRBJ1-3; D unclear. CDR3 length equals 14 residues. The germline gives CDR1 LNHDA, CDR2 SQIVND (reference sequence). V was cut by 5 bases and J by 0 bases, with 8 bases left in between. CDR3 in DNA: TGTGCCAGTAGTCGGGAGAGCTCTGGAAACACCATATATTTT. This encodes CASSRESSGNTIYF.

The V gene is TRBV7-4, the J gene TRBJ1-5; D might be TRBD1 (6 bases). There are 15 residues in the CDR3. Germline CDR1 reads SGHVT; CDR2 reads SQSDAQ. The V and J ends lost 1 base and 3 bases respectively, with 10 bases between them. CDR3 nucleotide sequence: TGTGCCAGCAGCTTAGATCCAGGGGCCAATCAGCCCCAGCATTTT. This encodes CASSLDPGANQPQHF.

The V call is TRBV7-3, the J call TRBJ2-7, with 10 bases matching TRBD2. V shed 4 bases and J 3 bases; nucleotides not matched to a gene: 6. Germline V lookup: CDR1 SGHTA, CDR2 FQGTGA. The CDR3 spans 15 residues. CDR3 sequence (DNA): TGTGCCAGCAGCTCGATGACTAGCGGGTTCTACGAGCAGTACTTC. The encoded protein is CASSSMTSGFYEQYF.

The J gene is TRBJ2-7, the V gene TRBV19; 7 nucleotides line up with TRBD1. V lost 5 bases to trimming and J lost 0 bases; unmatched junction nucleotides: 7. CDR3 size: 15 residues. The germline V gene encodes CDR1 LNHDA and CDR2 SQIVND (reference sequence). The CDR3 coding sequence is TGTGCCAGTAGTCTCGACAGGGACAGCTCCTACGAGCAGTACTTC. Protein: CASSLDRDSSYEQYF.

The CDR3 coding sequence is TGCGCCAGCAGCCAGGGACTAGCGGACCCCACAGATACGCAGTATTTT. This encodes CASSQGLADPTDTQYF. The chain has TRBV4-1 and TRBJ2-3; 11 bases align to TRBD2. Germline lookup yields CDR1 MGHRA and CDR2 YSYEKL. J gave up 2 bases and V 3 bases, and 4 bases lay outside the gene matches. CDR3 length equals 16 residues.

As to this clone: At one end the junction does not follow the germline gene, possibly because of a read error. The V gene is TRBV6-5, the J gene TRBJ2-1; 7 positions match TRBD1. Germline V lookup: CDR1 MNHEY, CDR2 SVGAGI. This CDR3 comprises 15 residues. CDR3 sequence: CATSSHETGFGEQFF. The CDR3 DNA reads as TGTGCCACCAGTTCGCATGAGACAGGGTTCGGTGAGCAGTTCTTC.

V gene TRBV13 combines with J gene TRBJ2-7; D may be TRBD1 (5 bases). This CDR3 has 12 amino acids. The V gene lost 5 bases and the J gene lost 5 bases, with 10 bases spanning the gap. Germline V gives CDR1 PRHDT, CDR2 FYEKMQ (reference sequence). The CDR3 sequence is CASSPLTDEQYF. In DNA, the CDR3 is TGTGCCAGCAGCCCACTGACAGACGAGCAGTACTTC.

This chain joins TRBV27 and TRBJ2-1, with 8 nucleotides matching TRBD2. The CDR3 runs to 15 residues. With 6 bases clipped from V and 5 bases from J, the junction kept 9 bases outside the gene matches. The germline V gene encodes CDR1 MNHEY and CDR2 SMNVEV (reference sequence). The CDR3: CASRSAGANDNEQFF. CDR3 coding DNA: TGTGCCAGCAGATCAGCGGGAGCTAACGACAATGAGCAGTTCTTC.

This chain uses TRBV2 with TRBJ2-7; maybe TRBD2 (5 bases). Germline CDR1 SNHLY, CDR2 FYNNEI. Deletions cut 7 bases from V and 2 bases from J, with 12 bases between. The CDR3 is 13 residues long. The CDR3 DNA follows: TGTGCCAGCATTTCGGGAAGCGCCTACGAGCAGTACTTC. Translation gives CASISGSAYEQYF.

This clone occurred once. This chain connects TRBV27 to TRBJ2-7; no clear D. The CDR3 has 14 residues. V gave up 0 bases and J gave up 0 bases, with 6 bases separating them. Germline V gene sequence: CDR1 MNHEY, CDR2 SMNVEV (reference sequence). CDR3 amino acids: CASSLSSSSYEQYF. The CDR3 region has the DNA TGTGCCAGCAGTTTATCATCTAGCTCCTACGAGCAGTACTTC.

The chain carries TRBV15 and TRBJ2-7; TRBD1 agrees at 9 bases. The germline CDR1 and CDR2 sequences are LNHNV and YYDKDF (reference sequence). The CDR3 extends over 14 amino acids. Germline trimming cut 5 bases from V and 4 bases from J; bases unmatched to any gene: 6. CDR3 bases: TGTGCCACCAGCGGGACAGGGAATAGGTACGAGCAGTACTTC. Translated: CATSGTGNRYEQYF.

The CDR3 reads CASSQGRMINYGYTF. The CDR3 coding sequence is TGCGCCAGCAGCCAAGGCAGGATGATTAACTATGGCTACACCTTC. This chain joins TRBV4-1 and TRBJ1-2; unclear D gene. The CDR3 length is 15 residues. V shed 1 base and J shed 1 base, with 10 bases lying between them. Germline CDR1 MGHRA, CDR2 YSYEKL.

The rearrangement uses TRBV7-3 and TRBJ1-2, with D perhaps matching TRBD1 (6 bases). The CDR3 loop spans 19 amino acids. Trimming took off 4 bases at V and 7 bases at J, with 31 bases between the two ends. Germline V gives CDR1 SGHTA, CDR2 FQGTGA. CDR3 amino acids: CASSSDPPGGPSYLGGYTF. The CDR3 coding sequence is TGTGCCAGCAGCTCGGATCCCCCGGGGGGGCCGTCCTACTTGGGTGGCTACACCTTC.

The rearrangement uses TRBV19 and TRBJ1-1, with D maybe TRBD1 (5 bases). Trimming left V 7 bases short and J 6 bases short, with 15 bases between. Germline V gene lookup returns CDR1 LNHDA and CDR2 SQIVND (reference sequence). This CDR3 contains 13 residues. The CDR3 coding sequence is TGTGCCAGTATATTGGGGGGTGGGTCTGAAGCTTTCTTT. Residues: CASILGGGSEAFF. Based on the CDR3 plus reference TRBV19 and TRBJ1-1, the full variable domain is DGGITQSPKYLFRKEGQNVTLSCEQNLNHDAMYWYRQDPGQGLRLIYYSQIVNDFQKGDIAEGYSVSREKKESFPLTVTSAQKNPTAFYLCASILGGGSEAFFGQGTRLTVV.

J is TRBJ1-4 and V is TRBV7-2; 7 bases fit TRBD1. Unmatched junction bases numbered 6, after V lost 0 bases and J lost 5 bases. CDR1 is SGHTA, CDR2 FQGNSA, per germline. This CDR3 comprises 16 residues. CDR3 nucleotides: TGTGCCAGCAGCTTAGCCCAGACAGGGACCAATGAAAAACTGTTTTTT. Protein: CASSLAQTGTNEKLFF.

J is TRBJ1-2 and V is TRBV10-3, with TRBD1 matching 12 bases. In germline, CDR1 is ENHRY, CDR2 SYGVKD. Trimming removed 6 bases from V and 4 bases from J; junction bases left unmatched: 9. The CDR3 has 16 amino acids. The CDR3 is CAIRLGDRGRPYGYTF. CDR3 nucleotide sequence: TGTGCCATCAGACTTGGGGACAGGGGGCGCCCCTATGGCTACACCTTC.

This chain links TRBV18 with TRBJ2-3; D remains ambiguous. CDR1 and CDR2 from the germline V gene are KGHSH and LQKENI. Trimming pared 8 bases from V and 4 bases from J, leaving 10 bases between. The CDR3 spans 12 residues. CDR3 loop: CASTSYSDTQYF. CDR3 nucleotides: TGTGCCAGCACCTCCTATTCAGATACGCAGTATTTT.

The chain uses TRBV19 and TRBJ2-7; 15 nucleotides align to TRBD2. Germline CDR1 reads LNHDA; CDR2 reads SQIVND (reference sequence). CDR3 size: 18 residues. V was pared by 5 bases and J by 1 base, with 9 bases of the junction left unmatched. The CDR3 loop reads CASSGWTSGRADSYEQYF. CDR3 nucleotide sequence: TGTGCCAGTAGTGGGTGGACTAGCGGGAGGGCCGATTCCTACGAGCAGTACTTC.

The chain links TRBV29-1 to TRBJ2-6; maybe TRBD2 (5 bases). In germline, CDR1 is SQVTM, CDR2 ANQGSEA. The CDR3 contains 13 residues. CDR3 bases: TGCAGTTTTCGGGGCTCTGGGGCCAACGTCCTGACTTTC. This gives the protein CSFRGSGANVLTF.

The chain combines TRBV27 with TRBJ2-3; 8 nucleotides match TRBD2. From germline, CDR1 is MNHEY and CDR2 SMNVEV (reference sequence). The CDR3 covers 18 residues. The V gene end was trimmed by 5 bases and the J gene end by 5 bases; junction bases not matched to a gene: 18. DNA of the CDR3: TGTGCCAGCAGTCTCCGAAAAACCACTAGCGGACGTGAAGATACGCAGTATTTT. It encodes CASSLRKTTSGREDTQYF.

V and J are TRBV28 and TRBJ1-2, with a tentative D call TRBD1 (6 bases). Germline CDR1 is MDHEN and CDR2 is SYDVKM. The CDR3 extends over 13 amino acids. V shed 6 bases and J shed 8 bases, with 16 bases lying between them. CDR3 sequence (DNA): TGTGCCAGCAGCTACCACAGGGCTCGCGGCTACACCTTC. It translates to CASSYHRARGYTF.

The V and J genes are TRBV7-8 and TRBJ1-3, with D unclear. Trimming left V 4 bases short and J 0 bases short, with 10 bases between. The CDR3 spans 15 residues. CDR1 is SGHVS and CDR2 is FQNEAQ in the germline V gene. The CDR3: CASSSVGRSGNTIYF. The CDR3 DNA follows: TGTGCCAGCAGCTCGGTTGGTCGCTCTGGAAACACCATATATTTT.

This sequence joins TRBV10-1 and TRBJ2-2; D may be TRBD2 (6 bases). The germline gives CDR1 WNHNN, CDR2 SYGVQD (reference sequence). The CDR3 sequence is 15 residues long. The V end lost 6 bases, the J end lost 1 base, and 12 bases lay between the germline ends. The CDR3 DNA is TGCGCCAGCAGCGAGACTAGTTTGAACACCGGGGAGCTGTTTTTT. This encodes CASSETSLNTGELFF.

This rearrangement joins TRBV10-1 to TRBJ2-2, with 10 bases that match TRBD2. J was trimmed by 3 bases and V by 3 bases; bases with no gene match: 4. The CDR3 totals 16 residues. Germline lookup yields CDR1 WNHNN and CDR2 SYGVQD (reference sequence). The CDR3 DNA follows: TGCGCCAGCAGTGAACGGCTAGCGGGGGACACCGGGGAGCTGTTTTTT. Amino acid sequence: CASSERLAGDTGELFF.

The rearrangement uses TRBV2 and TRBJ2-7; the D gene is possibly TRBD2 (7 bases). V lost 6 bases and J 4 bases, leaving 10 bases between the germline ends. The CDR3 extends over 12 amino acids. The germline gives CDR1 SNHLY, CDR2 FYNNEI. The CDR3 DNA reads TGTGCCAGCAGGAGGGGGGGGTACGAGCAGTACTTC. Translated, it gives CASRRGGYEQYF.

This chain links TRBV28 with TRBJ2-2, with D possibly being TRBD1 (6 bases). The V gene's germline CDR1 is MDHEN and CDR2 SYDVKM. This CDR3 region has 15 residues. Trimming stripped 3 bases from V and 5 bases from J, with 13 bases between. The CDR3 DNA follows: TGTGCCAGCAGTTTTATACAGGGCGGAACCGGGGAGCTGTTTTTT. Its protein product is CASSFIQGGTGELFF.